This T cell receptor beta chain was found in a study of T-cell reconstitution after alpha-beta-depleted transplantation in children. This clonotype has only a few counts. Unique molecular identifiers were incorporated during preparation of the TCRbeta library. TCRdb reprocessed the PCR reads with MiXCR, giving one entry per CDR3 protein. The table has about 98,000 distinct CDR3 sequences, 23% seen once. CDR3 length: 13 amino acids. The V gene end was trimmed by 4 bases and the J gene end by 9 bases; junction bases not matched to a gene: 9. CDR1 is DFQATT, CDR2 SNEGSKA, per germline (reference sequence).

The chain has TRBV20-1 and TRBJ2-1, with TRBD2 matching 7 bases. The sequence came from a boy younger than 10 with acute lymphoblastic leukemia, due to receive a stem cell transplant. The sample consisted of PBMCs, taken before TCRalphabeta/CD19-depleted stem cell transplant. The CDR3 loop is CSATKRTGGEQFF. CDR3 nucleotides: TGCAGTGCTACAAAGCGGACGGGGGGTGAGCAGTTCTTC.